This TCR beta chain was found in a study of cytomegalovirus exposure and HLA in healthy donors. Study-wide findings and caveats: Three CMV-associated chains proved CMV antigen-specific in vitro. The authors enumerated over 150 TCR beta chains as linked to cytomegalovirus.

The method was immunoSEQ multiplex PCR; TCRdb's version includes in-frame clones alone and lacks a portion of them. Of 250,000 or so clones in the sample, around 90% are singletons; the top ten hold 0.37%. This CDR3 has 13 residues. Germline loops: CDR1 GTSNPN, CDR2 SVGIG (reference sequence). V was pared by 5 bases and J by 4 bases, with 11 bases between. Notes on this clone: Its antigen is undetermined.

Sequencing used PBMCs. This receptor was identified in a woman aged 18-29 years in good health and CMV-seronegative. The chain uses TRBV30 and TRBJ1-4; D not certain. The CDR3 spells CAWGASFNEKLFF. CDR3 bases: TGTGCCTGGGGAGCCAGCTTTAATGAAAAACTGTTTTTT.